Each of the 10 T cell receptor beta chains below was sequenced from the same sample in a study of regulatory T cells in long-lasting Graves disease. In building TCR beta libraries, iRepertoire HTBI primers were used together with Arm-PCR of CDR3 regions. MiXCR was run by TCRdb on the multiplex PCR reads, yielding one entry per CDR3 protein. The sample holds some 500,000 distinct CDR3 sequences, 15% to 20% seen once. Time point indicated: newly diagnosed GD, antithyroid drugs for less than 3 months. PBMCs were the source of the RNA used for TCR sequencing. This sample also belongs to another study, concerning T cells in Graves' hyperthyroidism and ophthalmopathy.

The sequencing here drew on peripheral blood mononuclear cells (PBMCs), taken at new diagnosis, from a patient treated with antithyroid drugs. The receptors originated from a woman aged 35 to 59 with Graves disease.

This clonotype occurred a few times. The chain joins TRBV2 to TRBJ2-2; D uncertain. CDR3 length: 15 amino acids. The V gene lost 1 base and the J gene lost 0 bases, with 6 bases spanning the gap. Germline V CDR1 and CDR2: SNHLY, FYNNEI. CDR3 DNA: TGTGCCAGCAGTGAAGTTAGTTCGAACACCGGGGAGCTGTTTTTT. Its translation: CASSEVSSNTGELFF.

There are many counts of this clonotype. The chain uses TRBV11-2 and TRBJ1-4, with 8 bases matching TRBD1. V dropped 1 base and J dropped 8; count of bases not matched to a gene: 12. The CDR3 extends over 17 amino acids. Germline CDR1 reads SGHAT; CDR2 reads FQNNGV. This CDR3 reads CASSLADRGVKGEKLFF. In DNA, the CDR3 is TGTGCCAGCAGCTTAGCCGACAGGGGCGTGAAGGGGGAAAAACTGTTTTTT.

The chain has TRBV5-1 and TRBJ1-2, with 9 bases fitting TRBD1. The germline gives CDR1 SGHRS, CDR2 YFSETQ. V dropped 0 bases and J dropped 5; count of bases not matched to a gene: 5. The CDR3 totals 15 residues. The chain's CDR3 is CASSLGTGAPYGYTF. CDR3 in DNA: TGCGCCAGCAGCTTGGGGACAGGGGCCCCATATGGCTACACCTTC.

For this clonotype: A read error is the likely source, as a far larger clone sits one nucleotide away. V and J are TRBV6-9 and TRBJ2-3; D tentatively reads TRBD1 or TRBD2 (5 bases each). The CDR3 extends over 15 amino acids. The germline V gene has CDR1 MNHGY and CDR2 SVAAGI. Between the trimmed V and J ends, which lost 4 bases and 4 bases, there was a span of 15 bases. This CDR3 is CASSSPGPASDTQYF. CDR3 nucleotides: TGTGCCAGCAGTTCTCCGGGACCAGCATCAGATACGCAGTATTTT.

There are a few counts of this clonotype. This chain uses TRBV19 with TRBJ1-1; TRBD1 agrees at 7 bases. Germline V lookup: CDR1 LNHDA, CDR2 SQIVND (reference sequence). J gave up 4 bases and V 5 bases, and 13 bases lay outside the gene matches. This CDR3 contains 16 residues. This CDR3 reads CASSGNRGPFFTEAFF. CDR3 coding DNA: TGTGCCAGTAGTGGTAACAGGGGCCCTTTTTTCACTGAAGCTTTCTTT.

This rearrangement joins TRBV6-1 to TRBJ2-3; 8 bases match TRBD2. CDR3 length equals 16 residues. CDR1 and CDR2 from the germline V gene are MNHNS and SASEGT. J was trimmed by 1 base and V by 5 bases; bases with no gene match: 8. CDR3 in DNA: TGTGCCAGCAGTATCTACGGGGGGGCCGGCACAGATACGCAGTATTTT. Amino acid sequence: CASSIYGGAGTDTQYF.

The chain recombines TRBV7-3 with TRBJ1-2; possibly TRBD1 for D (5 bases). The CDR3 is 14 residues long. Germline values: CDR1 SGHTA, CDR2 FQGTGA. V lost 5 bases and J 7 bases, leaving 17 bases between the germline ends. DNA of the CDR3: TGTGCCAGCAGCCAGACGGGTTCCGGGGGTGGCTACACCTTC. It codes for CASSQTGSGGGYTF.

At least ten counts were recorded for this clonotype. The V gene is TRBV11-2, the J gene TRBJ2-2; 7 positions agree with TRBD1. The CDR3 length is 15 residues. Looked up from germline, CDR1 is SGHAT and CDR2 is FQNNGV. V gave up 6 bases and J gave up 4 bases; unmatched junction bases: 8. The CDR3 DNA reads as TGTGCCAGCAGGCTCTCACAGGGGTCCACCGGGGAGCTGTTTTTT. This codes for CASRLSQGSTGELFF.

The chain is built from TRBV12-3 or TRBV12-4 and TRBJ2-3; D remains unclear. V gave up 3 bases and J gave up 0 bases, with 10 bases separating them. This CDR3 region has 15 residues. CDR3 protein: CASSFFGSSTDTQYF. As DNA, the CDR3 is TGTGCCAGCAGTTTCTTTGGATCTAGCACAGATACGCAGTATTTT.

The table lists this clonotype with a few counts. This chain links TRBV10-3 with TRBJ1-1; D gene uncertain. V lost 3 bases and J 0 bases, leaving 5 bases between the germline ends. Germline assignment: CDR1 ENHRY and CDR2 SYGVKD. The length of the CDR3 is 13 residues. The CDR3 here is CAISEGLNTEAFF. CDR3 DNA: TGTGCCATCAGTGAAGGGTTGAACACTGAAGCTTTCTTT.